The T cell receptor (beta chain) under discussion was sequenced for a study of response to subunit inactivated influenza vaccine. Study-level findings and limits: Each seasonal influenza vaccination, the authors suggested, recruits few new T cells.

V was shortened by 4 bases and J by 6 bases, with 8 bases between the two germline ends. The CDR3 runs 12 residues. The germline gives CDR1 SEHNR, CDR2 FQNEAQ (reference sequence). On this clonotype: Its antigen is not known.

TCRdb itself ran the RT-PCR reads through MiXCR, one entry per CDR3 protein. The table records 800,000 or so distinct CDR3 sequences, 21% of them present only once. The sequence came from a man aged 50-59 years who received an inactivated influenza vaccine. The sequences come from PBMCs from blood, collected about 5 days after vaccination. This chain links TRBV7-9 with TRBJ2-3; D remains ambiguous. This CDR3 is CASSSMGDTQYF. For the CDR3, the DNA is TGTGCCAGCAGCTCCATGGGGGATACGCAGTATTTT.